This passage covers 16 T cell receptor beta chains from one sample sequenced in a study of naive and memory T cell subsets. Ligated cDNA underwent four rounds of PCR with nested alpha and beta constant region primers and SP2. A single record per CDR3 protein comes from TCRdb applying MiXCR to the 5' RACE reads. The data hold about 62,000 distinct CDR3 sequences, with roughly 8.1% observed a single time. An oligonucleotide containing a UMI was ligated to the 3' end of TCR cDNA. The origin of the receptors is a female donor in good health.

The CDR3 DNA sequence: TGCAGTGCTAGACAAGGGGCAGGGAATAATTCACCCCTCCACTTT. It encodes CSARQGAGNNSPLHF. V gene TRBV20-1 combines with J gene TRBJ1-6, with TRBD1 as a possible D gene (5 bases). Trimming cost V 2 bases and J 5 bases, with 13 bases left between them. The germline V gene has CDR1 DFQATT and CDR2 SNEGSKA (reference sequence). The CDR3 has 15 amino acids.

This clonotype was seen ten or more times. The chain employs TRBV12-3 or TRBV12-4 and TRBJ2-1; D uncertain. The CDR3 consists of 12 residues. Trimming shortened V by 3 bases and J by 5 bases, and 5 bases separated the two germline ends. Here the CDR3 DNA reads TGTGCCAGCAGTTTTTCAGACAATGAGCAGTTCTTC. Translating gives CASSFSDNEQFF.

J is TRBJ1-2 and V is TRBV12-3 or TRBV12-4; no clear D gene. V lost 7 bases to trimming and J lost 0 bases, with 12 bases between them. The length of the CDR3 is 14 residues. The CDR3 coding sequence is TGTGCCAGCACCCCCATTGGGGCTAACTATGGCTACACCTTC. Residues: CASTPIGANYGYTF.

This clonotype came up a few times. The chain joins TRBV29-1 to TRBJ1-5; 7 bases line up with TRBD1. Germline-derived CDR1 and CDR2 are SQVTM and ANQGSEA. Unmatched junction bases numbered 9, after V lost 5 bases and J lost 2 bases. CDR3 length: 15 amino acids. In DNA, the CDR3 is TGCAGCGTTAAGGCACAGGGGAGTGGCAATCAGCCCCAGCATTTT. Its translation: CSVKAQGSGNQPQHF.

This clonotype was found a few times. The chain employs TRBV5-6 and TRBJ1-5, with TRBD1 matching over 10 bases. CDR1 and CDR2 (germline): SGHDT, YYEEEE. Germline trimming cut 4 bases from V and 5 bases from J; bases unmatched to any gene: 3. The CDR3 covers 14 residues. The CDR3, as DNA: TGTGCCAGCAGCCAGACAGGGGGCGATCAGCCCCAGCATTTT. Residues: CASSQTGGDQPQHF.

With respect to this clonotype: A much bigger clone sits one base away, suggesting this may be a read error. V gene TRBV6-1 combines with J gene TRBJ1-5, with 9 nucleotides matching TRBD1. Germline CDR1 and CDR2: MNHNS and SASEGT. CDR3 size: 16 residues. The chain's CDR3 is CASREHDRGSNQSQHF. In DNA, the CDR3 is TGTGCCAGCAGGGAGCACGACAGGGGGAGCAATCAGTCCCAGCATTTT.

This chain links TRBV29-1 with TRBJ1-1, with TRBD1 as a possible D gene (5 bases). Between the trimmed V and J ends, which lost 7 bases and 1 base, there was a span of 16 bases. The germline V gene has CDR1 SQVTM and CDR2 ANQGSEA. There are 14 residues in the CDR3. Here the CDR3 DNA reads TGCAGCGCTGACCCCCGTACAGGGAACACTGAAGCTTTCTTT. Translation gives CSADPRTGNTEAFF.

This clonotype was observed at least ten times. This rearrangement joins TRBV28 to TRBJ1-1; the D gene is possibly TRBD1 (6 bases). Germline V gene sequence: CDR1 MDHEN, CDR2 SYDVKM. The CDR3 has 13 residues. Trimming removed 7 bases from V and 6 bases from J, with 15 bases in between. CDR3 loop: CASKKGGRSEAFF. CDR3 nucleotide sequence: TGTGCCAGCAAAAAGGGGGGAAGGTCTGAAGCTTTCTTT.

The chain has TRBV7-9 and TRBJ1-2, with a weak D call TRBD1 (5 bases). The CDR3 extends over 15 amino acids. With 5 bases removed from V and 7 bases from J, the gap between germline ends came to 20 bases. Germline CDR1 SEHNR, CDR2 FQNEAQ (reference sequence). The DNA for the CDR3 is TGTGCCAGCAGCCCTCAGGGAGGTACAATTGCTGGCTACACCTTC. Protein: CASSPQGGTIAGYTF.

The CDR3 here is CASSYVTGAQPQHF. The CDR3 coding sequence is TGTGCCAGCAGTTACGTAACGGGGGCACAGCCCCAGCATTTT. V is TRBV6-5 and J is TRBJ1-5, with D possibly matching TRBD1 (6 bases). The germline gives CDR1 MNHEY, CDR2 SVGAGI. Trimming removed 2 bases from V and 7 bases from J, with 12 bases in between. The CDR3 runs to 14 residues.

This clonotype was picked up a small number of times. CDR3 sequence reads: CASRWGDPGHSYEQYF. In DNA, the CDR3 is TGTGCCAGCAGGTGGGGGGACCCCGGACACTCCTACGAGCAGTACTTC. V and J are TRBV21-1 and TRBJ2-7; the D segment call TRBD1 is taken from the table without a DNA check. TRBV21-1 has pseudogene status. The CDR3 runs 16 residues.

This chain connects TRBV20-1 to TRBJ2-7, with D unclear. This CDR3 has 11 amino acids. Germline CDR1 reads DFQATT; CDR2 reads SNEGSKA (reference sequence). CDR3 nucleotide sequence: TGCAAGATTGACTCGGCCTACGAGCAGTACTTC. Protein product: CKIDSAYEQYF.

This clonotype showed up many times. J is TRBJ1-1 and V is TRBV4-1, with 9 bases that match TRBD1. CDR1 is MGHRA, CDR2 YSYEKL, per germline. The CDR3 is made up of 15 amino acids. V dropped 5 bases and J dropped 10; count of bases not matched to a gene: 14. The CDR3 coding sequence is TGCGCCAGCAGCGATCGACAGGGGGAGGAAATCGGAGCTTTCTTT. Encoded protein: CASSDRQGEEIGAFF.

The chain links TRBV29-1 to TRBJ2-7; 8 bases match TRBD1. J gave up 0 bases and V 6 bases, and 4 bases lay outside the gene matches. Looked up from germline, CDR1 is SQVTM and CDR2 is ANQGSEA. The CDR3 is made up of 13 amino acids. The CDR3 protein is CSVRDRSSYEQYF. The CDR3 nucleotides are TGCAGCGTCCGGGACAGGAGCTCCTACGAGCAGTACTTC.

This rearrangement joins TRBV29-1 to TRBJ2-3; tentatively, D is TRBD1 (5 bases). Trimming removed 3 bases from V and 1 base from J, with 11 bases in between. The CDR3 covers 14 residues. Germline V gene sequence: CDR1 SQVTM, CDR2 ANQGSEA. The CDR3 here is CSVDRGYRTDTQYF. The CDR3 DNA reads TGCAGCGTTGATAGGGGCTATCGCACAGATACGCAGTATTTT.

V and J are TRBV6-6 and TRBJ2-7; no clear D gene. In germline, CDR1 is MNHNY, CDR2 SVGAGI (reference sequence). Trimming took 2 bases from V and 3 from J, leaving 14 bases between them. This CDR3 is built from 15 residues. The CDR3 coding sequence is TGTGCCAGCAGTTACGATCAGTCTCGAAGCTACGAGCAGTACTTC. This codes for CASSYDQSRSYEQYF.